The source of this T cell receptor (beta chain) is a study of T cell responses to AZD1222 COVID-19 vaccine (dated by TCRdb to the early 2020s). In terms of the full investigation: AZD1222 recipients given second doses at about 4 weeks or at about 12 weeks were pooled, since spike-specific TCR depth and breadth were not found to differ between the two schedules. A total of just over 230 trial participants underwent TCR sequencing, of whom some 210 received two doses of AZD1222 and about 25 received two doses of the MenACWY control vaccine. Trial participants were enrolled by age into subgroups of 18-55, 56-69 and 70-plus years, and roughly 150, 30 and 60 TCR-sequenced participants, respectively, were included in these subgroups. Paper-wide results and their limitations: In the small 56-69-year group, the increase in depth fell short of significance, most likely because of low power. Conclusions about previously exposed vaccinees are limited because only six or seven AZD1222 recipients were SARS-CoV-2 seropositive at baseline. Vaccine-associated CD4 TCRs spanned the whole spike protein, with dominant responses in regions 160-218 and 743-854. Reportedly, almost half of the unique spike-specific TCRs recognized epitopes lying outside the regions that are mutated in the B.1.351 and B.1.1.7 variants. Because no day 14 peak-response samples were available, the repertoires could be characterized only after the peak T cell response. After two AZD1222 doses, both the breadth and the depth of spike-specific TCRs were significantly higher than at day 0 and than in MenACWY recipients. Participants were mostly white British, with more females than males. The authors suggested clonal diversity may have been underestimated.

The CDR3 regions of human TCRbeta chains were subjected to immunosequencing. The study's processing was this. Repertoire TCRs were checked for matches against a reference library of SARS-CoV-2-specific TCRs that had been generated using the MIRA antigen-specificity platform. Breadth was defined as the fraction of unique TCRs that were SARS-CoV-2-associated. Depth was defined as the fraction of total T cells that were SARS-CoV-2-associated. Using the MIRA data, each spike-specific TCR was mapped to the spike region that the TCR reacts to and placed in a CD4 or CD8 class. Log10-transformed breadth and depth values were compared by one-way ANOVA with Sidak's multiple comparisons tests. In TCRdb, the immuneACCESS table is reduced to in-frame sequences with V and J assigned. These tables do not hold every clone; where another copy was compared, an unresolved V gene accounts for under half, and the others remain unexplained. V, J and clone size reflect that table, while D and trimming were determined from the DNA. The sample table shows 100,000 or so clones, and about nine tenths are seen once. Of the sample, approximately 1.2% is held by the ten largest clones.

The CDR3 measures 16 amino acids from cysteine to phenylalanine. Of all the DNA, just the CDR3 is kept, 48 bases in frame from base 1. The germline V end is reduced by 4 bases and the J end by 4 bases; junction bases left unmatched: 11. The germline V gene yields MGHRA for CDR1 and YSYEKL for CDR2. For this clone: The target of this receptor is not known. There are no base qualities to consult, and no much larger clone falls within one base.

The sample's time point label, decoded: baseline before first vaccination. Vaccinee samples were obtained from the UK trials COV001 and COV002, which included a single-blind randomized controlled phase 2/3 trial of AZD1222 (ChAdOx1 nCoV-19) in healthy adults. For TCRbeta chain sequencing, PBMC samples from trial participants were taken at day 0 and at day 28 after the second dose. This TCR was recovered from an adult in good health. The V gene is TRBV4-1 and the J gene is TRBJ1-1; 8 bases in the middle match TRBD1. The starting material was peripheral blood, obtained on day 0 of AZD1222 vaccination. The DNA reads TGCGCCAGCAGCCCATTACATGGAGGACAGGGCACTGAAGCTTTCTTT. This gives the protein CASSPLHGGQGTEAFF.